This is a list of T cell receptor beta chains from one sample in a study of glioma-infiltrating T cells. TCRdb itself ran the multiplex PCR reads through MiXCR, one entry per CDR3 protein. The sample consists of 20,000 to 25,000 distinct CDR3 sequences, approximately 25% of them appearing once. The sequencing input was glioma tissue, nonneoplastic brain tissue, or PBMCs (not recorded which). These receptors came from a human donor with low-grade glioma or glioblastoma, undergoing nonglioma brain surgery, or in good health (not recorded which). The CDR3 runs from the conserved cysteine through the conserved F or W. The D gene is left open where the match is weak. Part of the rows lack a size; the others show once, few, many or a class for expanded clones.

J,V,size,D,DNA,CDR3
TRBJ1-2,TRBV20-1,many,-,TGCAGTGCTCAGGGATACTATGGCTACACCTTC,CSAQGYYGYTF
TRBJ2-5,TRBV5-1,-,-,TGCGCCAGCAGCTCGAAACTAGGAGAGACCCAGTACTTC,CASSSKLGETQYF
TRBJ2-7,TRBV7-9,few,-,TGTGCCAGCAGCCCCCAGCGCTACGAGCAGTACTTC,CASSPQRYEQYF
TRBJ1-5,TRBV28,many,-,TGTGCCAGCACCAAGGGGGGGTATAGCAATCAGCCCCAGCATTTT,CASTKGGYSNQPQHF
TRBJ2-5,TRBV6-1,many,-,TGTGCCACCTTAGGGGGTCAAGAGACCCAGTACTTC,CATLGGQETQYF
TRBJ1-4,TRBV20-1,many,-,TGCAGTGCTCCAGACAAGGGGAGTGAAAAACTGTTTTTT,CSAPDKGSEKLFF
TRBJ1-4,TRBV10-3,many,-,TGTGCCATCAGTGATGGGCGCGATGGGAAACTGTTTTTT,CAISDGRDGKLFF
TRBJ2-3,TRBV7-9,many,TRBD1,TGTGCCAGCAGCCTGGGACAGGGAACAGGGACGCAGTATTTT,CASSLGQGTGTQYF
TRBJ1-2,TRBV27,-,TRBD1,TGTGCCAGCAGCTTGCGGACAGGGGGCGTCTATGGCTACACCTTC,CASSLRTGGVYGYTF
TRBJ2-7,TRBV2,many,-,TGTGCCAGCACCACCCGGTACGGCGAGCAGTACTTC,CASTTRYGEQYF
TRBJ2-4,TRBV4-2,many,-,TGTGCCAGCAGCCAAGAATTGGGCCAGGGGAGGTCCAAAAACATTCAGTACTTC,CASSQELGQGRSKNIQYF
TRBJ2-3,TRBV24-1,-,TRBD2,TGTGCCACCAGTGACCCAAGTGCAGCGGGGGGTAAAGATACGCAGTATTTT,CATSDPSAAGGKDTQYF
TRBJ2-3,TRBV7-3,many,-,TGTGCCAGCAGCTTAAGCGGAAGGTATACGCAGTATTTT,CASSLSGRYTQYF
TRBJ2-7,TRBV28,many,-,TGTGCCAGCAGTTTAGGAACAGAACCCGAGCAGTACTTC,CASSLGTEPEQYF
TRBJ2-3,TRBV18,-,-,TGTGCCAGCTCACGTGTTCCGGTAGAGCAGTATTTT,CASSRVPVEQYF
TRBJ2-3,TRBV6-1,many,-,TGTGCCAGCAGTAGTGGCAGCAACACAGATACGCAGTATTTT,CASSSGSNTDTQYF
TRBJ2-2,TRBV29-1,few,-,TGCAGCGTTTCAAAGTCCGGCGGGGAGCTGTTTTTT,CSVSKSGGELFF
TRBJ2-1,TRBV7-9,few,-,TGTGCCAGCAGCCTGGGAGGCCTCTACAATGAGCAGTTCTTC,CASSLGGLYNEQFF
TRBJ1-2,TRBV20-1,many,-,TGCAGTGCCACCAAGGGTGGGGCGACTGGCTACACCTTC,CSATKGGATGYTF
TRBJ2-7,TRBV6-2/TRBV6-3,-,TRBD2,TGTGCCAGCAGTGATAGCGGGGCTTCCTACGAGCAGTACTTC,CASSDSGASYEQYF
TRBJ1-4,TRBV2,once,-,TGTGCCAGCGGGTGGCAGGCCGAGGGAGAAAAACTGTCTTTT,CASGWQAEGEKLSF
TRBJ2-1,TRBV29-1,many,-,TGCAGCGTTGAACTGATTTCCTACAATGAGCAGTTCTTC,CSVELISYNEQFF
TRBJ2-3,TRBV3-1,-,-,TGTGCCAGCAGCCATCGACGGGCAGTTGAAATGCAGTATTTT,CASSHRRAVEMQYF
TRBJ2-7,TRBV18,-,-,TGTGCCAGCTCACCGGGTGCAGGGGACGAGCAGTACTTC,CASSPGAGDEQYF